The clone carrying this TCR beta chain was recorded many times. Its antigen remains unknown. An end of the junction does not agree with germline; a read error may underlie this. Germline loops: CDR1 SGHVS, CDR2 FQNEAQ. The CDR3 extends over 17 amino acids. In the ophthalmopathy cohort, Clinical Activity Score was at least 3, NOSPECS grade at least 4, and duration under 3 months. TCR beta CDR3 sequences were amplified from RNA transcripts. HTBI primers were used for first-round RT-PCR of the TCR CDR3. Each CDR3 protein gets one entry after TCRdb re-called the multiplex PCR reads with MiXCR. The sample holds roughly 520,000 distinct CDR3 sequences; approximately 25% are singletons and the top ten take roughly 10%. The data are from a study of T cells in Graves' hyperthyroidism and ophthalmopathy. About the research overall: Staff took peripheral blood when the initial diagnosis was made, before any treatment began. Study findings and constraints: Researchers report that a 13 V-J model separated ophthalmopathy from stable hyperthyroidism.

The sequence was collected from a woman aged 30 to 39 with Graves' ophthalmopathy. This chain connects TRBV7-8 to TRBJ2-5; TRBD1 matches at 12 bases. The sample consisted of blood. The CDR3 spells CTSRAGTGGAEGETQYF. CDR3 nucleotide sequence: TGTACCAGCAGGGCCGGGACAGGGGGCGCGGAGGGGGAGACCCAGTACTTC.